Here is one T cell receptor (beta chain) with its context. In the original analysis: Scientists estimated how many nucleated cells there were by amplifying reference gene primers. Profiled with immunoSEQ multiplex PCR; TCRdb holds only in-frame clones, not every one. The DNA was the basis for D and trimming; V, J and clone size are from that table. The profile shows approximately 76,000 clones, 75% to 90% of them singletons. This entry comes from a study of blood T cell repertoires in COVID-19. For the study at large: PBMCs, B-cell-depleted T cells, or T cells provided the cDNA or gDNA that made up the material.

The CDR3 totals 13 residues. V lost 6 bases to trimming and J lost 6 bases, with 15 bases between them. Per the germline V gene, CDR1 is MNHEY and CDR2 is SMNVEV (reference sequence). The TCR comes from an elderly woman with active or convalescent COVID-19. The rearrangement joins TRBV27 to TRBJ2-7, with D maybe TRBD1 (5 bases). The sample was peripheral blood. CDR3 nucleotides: TGTGCCAGCAGAGAGTTAGGGGCCGTCGAGCAGTACTTC. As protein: CASRELGAVEQYF.